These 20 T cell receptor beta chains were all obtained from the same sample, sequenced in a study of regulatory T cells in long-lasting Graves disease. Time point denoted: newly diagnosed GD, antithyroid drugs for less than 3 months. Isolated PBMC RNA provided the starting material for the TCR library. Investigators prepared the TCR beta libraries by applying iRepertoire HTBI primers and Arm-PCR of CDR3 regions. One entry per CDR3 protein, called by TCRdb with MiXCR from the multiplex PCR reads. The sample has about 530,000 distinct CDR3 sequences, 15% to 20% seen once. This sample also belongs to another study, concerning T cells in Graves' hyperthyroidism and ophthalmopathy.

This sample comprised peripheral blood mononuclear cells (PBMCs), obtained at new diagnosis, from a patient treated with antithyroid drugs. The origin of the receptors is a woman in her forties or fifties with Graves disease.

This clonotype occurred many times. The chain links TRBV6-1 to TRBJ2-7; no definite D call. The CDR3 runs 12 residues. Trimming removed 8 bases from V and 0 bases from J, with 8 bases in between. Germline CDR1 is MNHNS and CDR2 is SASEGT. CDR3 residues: CASGQTSYEQYF. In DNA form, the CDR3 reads TGTGCCAGCGGGCAGACCTCCTACGAGCAGTACTTC.

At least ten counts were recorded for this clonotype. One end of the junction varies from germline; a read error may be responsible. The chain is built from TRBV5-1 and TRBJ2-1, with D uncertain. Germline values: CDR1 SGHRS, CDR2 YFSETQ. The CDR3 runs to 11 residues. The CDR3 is CASSSLNEQFF. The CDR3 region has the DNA TGTGCCAGCAGTTCCCTCAATGAGCAGTTCTTC.

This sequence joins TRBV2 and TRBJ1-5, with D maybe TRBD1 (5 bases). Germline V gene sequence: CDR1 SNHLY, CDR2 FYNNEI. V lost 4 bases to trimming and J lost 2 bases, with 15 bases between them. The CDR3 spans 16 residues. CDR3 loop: CASSGAAGEGNQPQHF. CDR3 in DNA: TGTGCCAGCAGTGGTGCCGCGGGGGAGGGCAATCAGCCCCAGCATTTT. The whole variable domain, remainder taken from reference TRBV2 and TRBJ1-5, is EPEVTQTPSHQVTQMGQEVILRCVPISNHLYFYWYRQILGQKVEFLVSFYNNEISEKSEIFDDQFSVERPDGSNFTLKIRSTKLEDSAMYFCASSGAAGEGNQPQHFGDGTRLSIL.

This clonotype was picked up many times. The CDR3: CASRLDRGYEQYF. Here the CDR3 DNA reads TGTGCCAGCAGGCTGGACAGGGGCTACGAGCAGTACTTC. The chain uses TRBV6-1 and TRBJ2-7; TRBD1 matches 9 bases. Losses at the gene ends were 6 bases for V and 3 bases for J; bases not matched to a gene: 3. From germline, CDR1 is MNHNS and CDR2 SASEGT. CDR3 size: 13 residues.

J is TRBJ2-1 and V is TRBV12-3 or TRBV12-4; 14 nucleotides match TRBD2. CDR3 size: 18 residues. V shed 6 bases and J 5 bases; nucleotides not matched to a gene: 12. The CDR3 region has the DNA TGTGCCAGCAGGGCCGGGACTAGCGGGAGTCCTATGGACAATGAGCAGTTCTTC. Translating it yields CASRAGTSGSPMDNEQFF.

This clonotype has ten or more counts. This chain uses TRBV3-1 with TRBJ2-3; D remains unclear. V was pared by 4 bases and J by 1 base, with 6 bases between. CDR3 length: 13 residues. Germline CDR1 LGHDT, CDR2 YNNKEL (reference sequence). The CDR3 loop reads CASSPVRTDTQYF. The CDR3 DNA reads TGTGCCAGCAGCCCCGTCCGCACAGATACGCAGTATTTT.

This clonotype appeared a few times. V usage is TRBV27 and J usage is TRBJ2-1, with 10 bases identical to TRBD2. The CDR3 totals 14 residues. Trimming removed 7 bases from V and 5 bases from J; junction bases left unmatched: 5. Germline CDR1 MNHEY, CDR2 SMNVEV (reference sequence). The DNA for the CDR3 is TGTGCCAGCACTAGACTAGCGGGTAACAATGAGCAGTTCTTC. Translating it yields CASTRLAGNNEQFF.

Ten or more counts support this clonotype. Here the CDR3 DNA reads TGTGCTAGTGGTTTGTGGATGAGAGAGACCCAGTACTTC. Translating it yields CASGLWMRETQYF. The rearrangement uses TRBV12-5 and TRBJ2-5; no firm D call. The CDR3 is made up of 13 amino acids. V lost 2 bases to trimming and J lost 4 bases, with 8 bases between them. The germline gives CDR1 LGHNT, CDR2 FRNRAP.

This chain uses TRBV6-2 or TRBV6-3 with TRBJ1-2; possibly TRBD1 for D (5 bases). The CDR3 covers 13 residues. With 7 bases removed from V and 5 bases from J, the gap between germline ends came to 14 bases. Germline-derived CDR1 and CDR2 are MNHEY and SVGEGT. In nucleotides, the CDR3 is TGTGCCAGCATGCACGGGGCCGATTATGGCTACACCTTC. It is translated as CASMHGADYGYTF.

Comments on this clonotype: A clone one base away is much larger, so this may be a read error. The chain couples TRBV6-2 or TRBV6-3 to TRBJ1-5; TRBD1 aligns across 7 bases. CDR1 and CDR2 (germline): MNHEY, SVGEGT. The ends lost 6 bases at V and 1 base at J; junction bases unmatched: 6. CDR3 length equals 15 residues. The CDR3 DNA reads TGTGCCAGCAGATACAGGGGAGGCAGCAATCAGCCCCAGCATTTT. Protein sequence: CASRYRGGSNQPQHF.

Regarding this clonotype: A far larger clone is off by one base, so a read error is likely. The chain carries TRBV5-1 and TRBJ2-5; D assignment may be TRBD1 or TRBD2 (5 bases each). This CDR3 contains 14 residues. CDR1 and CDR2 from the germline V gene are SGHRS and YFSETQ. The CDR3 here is CDSSPGPDGETQYF. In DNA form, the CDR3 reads TGTGACAGCAGCCCGGGACCCGACGGGGAGACCCAGTACTTC.

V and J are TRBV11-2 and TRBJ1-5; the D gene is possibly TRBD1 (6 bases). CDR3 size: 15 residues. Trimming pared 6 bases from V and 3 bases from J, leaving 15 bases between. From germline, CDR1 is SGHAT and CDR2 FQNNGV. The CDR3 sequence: CASSEIRGYNQPQHF. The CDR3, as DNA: TGTGCCAGCAGTGAAATCAGGGGATACAATCAGCCCCAGCATTTT.

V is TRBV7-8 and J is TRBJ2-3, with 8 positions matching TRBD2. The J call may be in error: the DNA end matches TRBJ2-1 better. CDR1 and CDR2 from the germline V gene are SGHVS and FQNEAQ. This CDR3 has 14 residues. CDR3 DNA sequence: TGTGCCAGCAGCTTAGTGGAGGCGGGGGGTCTGCAGTTCTTC. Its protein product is CASSLVEAGGLQFF.

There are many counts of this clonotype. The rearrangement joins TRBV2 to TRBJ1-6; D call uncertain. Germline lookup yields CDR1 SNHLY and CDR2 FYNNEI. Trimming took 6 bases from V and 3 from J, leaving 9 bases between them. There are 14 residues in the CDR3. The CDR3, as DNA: TGTGCCAGCAGAGGGTTCTTCTATAATTCACCCCTCCACTTT. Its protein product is CASRGFFYNSPLHF.

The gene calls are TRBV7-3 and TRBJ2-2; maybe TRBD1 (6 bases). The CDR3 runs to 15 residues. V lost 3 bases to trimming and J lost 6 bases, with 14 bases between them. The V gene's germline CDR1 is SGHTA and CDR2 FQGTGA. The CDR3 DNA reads TGTGCCAGCAGCTTCGTGGGGGCTGAAGCCGGGGAGCTGTTTTTT. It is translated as CASSFVGAEAGELFF.

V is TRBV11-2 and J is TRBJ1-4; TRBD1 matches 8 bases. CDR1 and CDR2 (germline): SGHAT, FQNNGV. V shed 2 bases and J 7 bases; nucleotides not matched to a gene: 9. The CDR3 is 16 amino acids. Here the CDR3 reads CASSLYLDRVGEKLFF. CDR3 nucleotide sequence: TGTGCCAGCAGCTTATATTTGGACAGGGTGGGTGAAAAACTGTTTTTT.

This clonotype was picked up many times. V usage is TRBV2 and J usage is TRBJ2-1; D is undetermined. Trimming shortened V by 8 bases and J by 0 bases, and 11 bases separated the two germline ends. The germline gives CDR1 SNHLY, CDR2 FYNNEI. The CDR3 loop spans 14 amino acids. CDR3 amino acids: CASALTSSYNEQFF. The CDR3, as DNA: TGTGCCAGCGCTTTGACGAGCTCCTACAATGAGCAGTTCTTC.

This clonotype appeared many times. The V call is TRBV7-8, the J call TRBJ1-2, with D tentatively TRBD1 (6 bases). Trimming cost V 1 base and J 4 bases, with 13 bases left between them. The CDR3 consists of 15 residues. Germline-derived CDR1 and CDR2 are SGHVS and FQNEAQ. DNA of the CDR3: TGTGCCAGCAGCTTAGGGGGGGCCTTCAGCTATGGCTACACCTTC. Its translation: CASSLGGAFSYGYTF.

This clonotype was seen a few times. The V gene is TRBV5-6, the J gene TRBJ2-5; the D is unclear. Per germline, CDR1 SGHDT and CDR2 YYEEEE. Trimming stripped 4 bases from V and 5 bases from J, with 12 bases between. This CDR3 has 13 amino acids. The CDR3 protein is CASSPGSLETQYF. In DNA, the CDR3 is TGTGCCAGCAGCCCCGGATCTCTCGAGACCCAGTACTTC.

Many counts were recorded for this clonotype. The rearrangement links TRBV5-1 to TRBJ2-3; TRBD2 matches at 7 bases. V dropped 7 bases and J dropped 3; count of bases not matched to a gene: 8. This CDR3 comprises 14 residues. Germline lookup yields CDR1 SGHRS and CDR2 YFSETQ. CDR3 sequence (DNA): TGCGCCAGCCGAGCCGGGGGGACGACAGATACGCAGTATTTT. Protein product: CASRAGGTTDTQYF.